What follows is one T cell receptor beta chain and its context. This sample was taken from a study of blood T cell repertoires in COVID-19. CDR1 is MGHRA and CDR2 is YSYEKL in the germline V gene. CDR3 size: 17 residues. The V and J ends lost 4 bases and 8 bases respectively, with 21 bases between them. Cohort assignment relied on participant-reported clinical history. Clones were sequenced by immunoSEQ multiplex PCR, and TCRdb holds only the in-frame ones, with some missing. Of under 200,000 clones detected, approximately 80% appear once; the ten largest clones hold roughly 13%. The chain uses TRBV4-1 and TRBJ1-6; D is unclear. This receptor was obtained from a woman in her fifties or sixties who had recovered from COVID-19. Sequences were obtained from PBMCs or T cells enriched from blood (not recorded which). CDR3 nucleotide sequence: TGCGCCAGCAGCCCCCTTGATCCGCTCACGGTGGATTCACCCCTCCACTTT. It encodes CASSPLDPLTVDSPLHF.